Listed below are T cell receptor beta chains from one sample, sequenced in a study of molecular identifiers for immune sequencing clone quantification. TCRdb used MiXCR to reprocess the PCR reads, holding one entry per CDR3 protein. The table has under 650,000 distinct CDR3 sequences, about 20% seen once. What was sequenced was naive CD8+ T cells from blood, with Jurkat cell RNA spiked in. The receptors here all came from a human donor in good health. Some libraries in this study had Jurkat cell RNA spiked in. CDR3s leave out the opening cysteine and the closing phenylalanine or tryptophan. Fields, in order: V gene, J gene, clone size, CDR3 protein. Where a row states a size, it is once, few, many or the class of an expanded clone; other rows omit it.

TRBV20-1,TRBJ2-7,few,SADRVGLAGGKSSYEQY
TRBV5-4,TRBJ2-7,many,ASSPGTLYEQY
TRBV5-6,TRBJ1-1,few,ASNTGSYTEAF
TRBV28,TRBJ2-1,.,ASRAAPGTSVLVGGDEQF
TRBV10-3,TRBJ2-7,.,AIRADQPSYEQY
TRBV9,TRBJ1-4,many,ASSVTGEKLF
TRBV6-5,TRBJ2-2,.,ASSRQGGWDTGELF
TRBV27,TRBJ2-7,many,ASSFSQGYEQY
TRBV29-1,TRBJ1-1,many,SVRQGLGEDTEAF
TRBV19,TRBJ2-3,many,ASGQLTGTADTQY
TRBV12-3/TRBV12-4,TRBJ1-5,many,ASSLTTLQPQH
TRBV28,TRBJ2-5,many,ASSPGRVQETQY
TRBV5-6,TRBJ2-3,.,ASSFGRRDTQY
TRBV15,TRBJ2-1,many,ATSRAGFEQF
TRBV30,TRBJ2-7,.,AWSAGTGDEQY
TRBV19,TRBJ2-7,.,ASSIDGGGYGSSYEQY
TRBV30,TRBJ2-1,many,AWSVIASSYNEQF
TRBV12-3/TRBV12-4,TRBJ2-1,.,ASSLGLAGEGF
TRBV4-1,TRBJ1-5,many,ASSQAAQSNQPQH
TRBV12-3/TRBV12-4,TRBJ2-7,few,ASSLMGPTYEQY
TRBV30,TRBJ1-1,.,AWSPPRTEAF
TRBV4-3,TRBJ2-3,many,ASSHMTSEVTDTQY
TRBV10-3,TRBJ2-1,few,AISESSRVNEQF
TRBV20-1,TRBJ2-7,.,SASDRESYERY
TRBV12-3/TRBV12-4,TRBJ2-7,many,ASSQAGTGALTLL
TRBV2,TRBJ2-7,many,ASSVSSSYEQY
TRBV20-1,TRBJ2-7,many,SARDPERRGSYEQY
TRBV27,TRBJ2-3,few,ASSLRRAGDTQY
TRBV6-5,TRBJ2-7,.,ASWVQAFPYEQY
TRBV6-1,TRBJ2-7,many,ASSEKTSSLFSYEQY
TRBV19,TRBJ1-2,many,ASSMKNHHFGYT
TRBV20-1,TRBJ2-5,many,SARESGGVIETQY
TRBV4-1,TRBJ2-7,many,ASSQDLQQEQY
TRBV12-3/TRBV12-4,TRBJ1-5,many,ASSPTGLVDPSNQPQH
TRBV19,TRBJ2-3,few,ASSIGGTTDTQY
TRBV4-3,TRBJ2-3,many,ASSQGVGDFTDTQY
TRBV25-1,TRBJ2-5,.,ASSESWEETQY
TRBV18,TRBJ1-4,.,ASSPSKGTGYNEKLF
TRBV20-1,TRBJ1-5,many,SARDRAGYRPQH
TRBV3-1,TRBJ1-3,once,ASSQADSGNTIY
TRBV4-3,TRBJ2-3,.,ASSQQVGRGRADTQY
TRBV20-1,TRBJ1-5,many,SARLIGTDSNQPQH
TRBV7-9,TRBJ2-5,many,ASSLAGAGEETQY
TRBV24-1,TRBJ2-1,.,ATSDSGQGDNEQF
TRBV4-3,TRBJ2-1,few,ASSQRNEASYNEQF
TRBV19,TRBJ2-6,many,ASSILLGSGANVLT
TRBV20-1,TRBJ1-2,many,SASHPQGPLGYT
TRBV25-1,TRBJ2-7,many,ASSGPGLAAFYEQY
TRBV7-9,TRBJ1-4,many,ASSDGLREKLF
TRBV20-1,TRBJ2-2,many,SASMGLNTGELF
TRBV13,TRBJ2-3,many,ASSPRLAADSTDTQY
TRBV29-1,TRBJ2-1,many,SVVLVYNEQF
TRBV27,TRBJ2-1,.,ASLTRNEQF
TRBV12-3/TRBV12-4,TRBJ2-2,few,ASRFGGLGGELI
TRBV27,TRBJ2-7,few,ASSSGTAGYEQY
TRBV30,TRBJ2-7,many,AWSPEYEQY
TRBV5-1,TRBJ1-2,many,ASSLIGTNYGYT